These 20 T cell receptor beta chains were all obtained from the same sample, sequenced in a study of tumor-infiltrating lymphocytes in primary liver carcinoma (dated by TCRdb to about 2017). Blood RNA was extracted from unsorted whole blood using TRIzol reagent, and germline DNA was obtained with the DNeasy Blood & Tissue kit. Instrument on record: Illumina HiSeq 2500. A constant-region primer and ProtoScript II reverse transcriptase were used to reverse-transcribe TCRbeta-specific cDNA from about 0.55 ug total RNA. TCRbeta libraries were built with three nested multiplex PCR rounds, a slightly modified ARM-PCR procedure. Multiplex TRBV1-TRBV30 forward primers and a Cbeta reverse primer were used in the first two PCR rounds, each of which was run for approximately 9 cycles. TCRdb reanalyzed the raw reads on its own, using fastp at Q25 for trimming and MiXCR for clone calling, and kept in-frame beta chains. CDR3 protein sequences are deduplicated, and each keeps its most common genes and DNA. The sample profile shows 330,000 or so distinct CDR3 sequences; 65% of them were found once. The biggest ten clones account for about 6.5% of the sample.

Sequencing used peripheral blood. The receptors shown here come from a man aged 35-49 years with primary liver carcinoma and hepatitis B virus infection.

Comments on this clonotype: A much larger clonotype is one base distant, so this may be a read error. V and J are TRBV6-1 and TRBJ2-7; TRBD1 or TRBD2 may be the D gene (6 bases each). The germline V gene has CDR1 MNHNS and CDR2 SASEGT. The CDR3 runs to 12 residues. Trimming left V 7 bases short and J 9 bases short, with 16 bases between. CDR3 sequence: CASIQGGDGQYF. CDR3 coding DNA: TGTGCCAGCATACAGGGAGGCGACGGGCAGTACTTC.

As regards this clonotype: A much larger clone differs by one base, so this may be a read error. The chain couples TRBV12-3 or TRBV12-4 to TRBJ2-7; 13 bases match TRBD2. V lost 7 bases to trimming and J lost 1 base; unmatched junction nucleotides: 7. The CDR3 extends over 16 amino acids. The CDR3 loop is CASNPGTSGTSYEQYF. The CDR3 bases are TGTGCCAGCAATCCAGGGACTAGCGGGACATCCTACGAGCAGTACTTC.

This sequence joins TRBV12-3 or TRBV12-4 and TRBJ1-1, with D hard to call. CDR3 length: 13 residues. V gave up 3 bases and J gave up 5 bases, with 10 bases separating them. The CDR3 is CASSLGEKTEAFF. DNA of the CDR3: TGTGCCAGCAGTTTGGGAGAGAAAACTGAAGCTTTCTTT.

About this clonotype itself: The junction shows a germline mismatch at one end, possibly a read error. In DNA, the CDR3 is TGTGCCAGCAATTACAAGAAAGGGAAGGGCTACACCTTC. This translates into CASNYKKGKGYTF. The gene calls are TRBV6-2 or TRBV6-3 and TRBJ1-2; no clear D. The CDR3 sequence is 13 residues long. Germline values: CDR1 MNHEY, CDR2 SVGEGT.

This clonotype was seen ten or more times. This chain's CDR3 is CASSTSGFFPGELFF. The CDR3 nucleotides are TGTGCCAGCAGTACTAGCGGGTTTTTTCCCGGGGAGCTGTTTTTT. The chain combines TRBV6-5 with TRBJ2-2; TRBD2 aligns across 9 bases. The CDR3 consists of 15 residues. Germline V gene lookup returns CDR1 MNHEY and CDR2 SVGAGI. V lost 5 bases to trimming and J lost 6 bases; unmatched junction nucleotides: 7.

The count of this clonotype is one. The gene calls are TRBV5-6 and TRBJ2-3, with 8 bases identical to TRBD1. CDR1 is SGHDT, CDR2 YYEEEE, per germline. CDR3 length equals 14 residues. The CDR3 nucleotides read TGTGTCACTGCACGGGACAGGCGGACAGATACGCAGTATTTT. Translation gives CVTARDRRTDTQYF.

Notes on this clonotype: The CDR3 carries no conserved terminal phenylalanine or tryptophan, so it likely arises from a read error. The genes are TRBV11-2 and TRBJ2-7; D is undetermined. CDR1 SGHAT and CDR2 FQNNGV come from the germline V gene. The CDR3 is 17 amino acids. The CDR3 region is CASGLVGQLNPSYKQYY. The CDR3 region has the DNA TGTGCCAGCGGCTTAGTAGGGCAGCTAAACCCCTCCTACAAGCAGTACTAC.

This clonotype was observed many times. The chain has TRBV6-2 or TRBV6-3 and TRBJ2-1; 12 nucleotides agree with TRBD2. Germline values: CDR1 MNHEY, CDR2 SVGEGT. Unmatched junction bases numbered 11, after V lost 5 bases and J lost 6 bases. This CDR3 has 17 residues. CDR3: CASSDLSSGRVGNEQFF. For the CDR3, the DNA is TGTGCCAGCAGTGATCTTTCTAGCGGGAGGGTTGGCAATGAGCAGTTCTTC.

The gene calls are TRBV7-8 and TRBJ1-1, with unresolved D. CDR3 length: 15 amino acids. Trimming removed 0 bases from V and 3 bases from J, with 11 bases in between. The germline gives CDR1 SGHVS, CDR2 FQNEAQ. The CDR3 DNA reads TGTGCCAGCAGCTTAGCGTGGGGTACGGACACTGAAGCTTTCTTT. Residues: CASSLAWGTDTEAFF.

In the case of this clonotype: A much larger clone is a single base away; this may be a read error. Written as DNA, the CDR3 is TGTGCCAGCAGTTACTCGAACCCCAGAGAGGGAACCTACGAGCAGTACTTC. It codes for CASSYSNPREGTYEQYF. The V call is TRBV6-2 or TRBV6-3, the J call TRBJ2-7; D is perhaps TRBD2 (5 bases). This CDR3 is built from 17 residues. Germline lookup yields CDR1 MNHEY and CDR2 SVGEGT. V was cut by 0 bases and J by 2 bases, with 17 bases left in between.

With respect to this clonotype: This may be a read error, as it is one base from a much larger clone. The chain employs TRBV7-9 and TRBJ2-3; 8 bases agree with TRBD1. Losses at the gene ends were 7 bases for V and 3 bases for J; bases not matched to a gene: 12. Per germline, CDR1 SEHNR and CDR2 FQNEAQ (reference sequence). The CDR3 covers 16 residues. This CDR3 reads CASTSKQGEVTDTQYF. DNA for the CDR3: TGTGCCAGCACCTCGAAACAGGGGGAGGTGACAGATACGCAGTATTTT.

A remark on this clonotype: One base away lies a much larger clone, so this may be a sequencing read error. The chain combines TRBV6-5 with TRBJ1-1; D might be TRBD1 (5 bases). The CDR3 spans 15 residues. Germline assignment: CDR1 MNHEY and CDR2 SVGAGI. The CDR3 reads CASSDPNKGNTDAFF. CDR3 sequence (DNA): TGTGCCAGCAGTGACCCAAATAAGGGGAACACTGATGCTTTCTTT.

Points on this clonotype: This could be a read error, since a much larger clone is one nucleotide away. The V call is TRBV5-4, the J call TRBJ2-7; TRBD1 matches 7 bases. From germline, CDR1 is SGHNT and CDR2 YYREEE (reference sequence). After removal of 4 bases from V and 7 bases from J, the junction contained 14 bases not matched to a gene. The CDR3 covers 15 residues. The CDR3 DNA is TGTGCCAGCAGCGGACAGGCCCAGGGTCGTGGGGAGCAGTACTTC. Protein product: CASSGQAQGRGEQYF.

Of note for this clonotype: Just one base apart from a much larger clone, this may be a read error. V usage is TRBV6-1 and J usage is TRBJ2-3; TRBD2 might be the D (6 bases). This CDR3 contains 15 residues. Trimming pared 2 bases from V and 3 bases from J, leaving 12 bases between. Germline V gives CDR1 MNHNS, CDR2 SASEGT. CDR3 sequence (DNA): TGTGCCAGCAGTGAACTAACGGGAGTTACAGATACGCAGTATTTT. Protein product: CASSELTGVTDTQYF.

The chain recombines TRBV7-9 with TRBJ2-5; possible D gene TRBD2, 6 bases. CDR1 and CDR2 (germline): SEHNR, FQNEAQ (reference sequence). The length of the CDR3 is 15 residues. The V end lost 1 base, the J end lost 2 bases, and 11 bases lay between the germline ends. CDR3 amino acids: CASSLGIAEQETQYF. The CDR3 nucleotides read TGTGCCAGCAGCTTAGGCATAGCGGAGCAAGAGACCCAGTACTTC.

About this clonotype itself: The CDR3 ends on some other residue instead of the conserved phenylalanine or tryptophan, so this is likely a read error. This chain links TRBV11-2 with TRBJ2-7; TRBD2 aligns across 8 bases. V shed 7 bases, J shed 2 bases, and the junction held 10 bases outside the gene matches. Germline lookup yields CDR1 SGHAT and CDR2 FQNNGV. The CDR3 has 15 residues. The DNA for the CDR3 is TGTGCCAGCAACCCCCGGGCGGGACTAGCCTACGAGCAGTACCTC. It codes for CASNPRAGLAYEQYL.

For this clonotype: Possible read error: a much larger clone is one base away. V is TRBV6-5 and J is TRBJ2-7; D is possibly TRBD2 (5 bases). The CDR3 is 14 residues long. V lost 6 bases to trimming and J lost 7 bases, with 19 bases between them. Germline-derived CDR1 and CDR2 are MNHEY and SVGAGI. The CDR3 loop reads CASRPTRWVREQYF. DNA for the CDR3: TGTGCCAGCAGGCCCACTAGGTGGGTGAGAGAGCAGTACTTC.

This clonotype has a single count. A much larger clone sits a single nucleotide away, making a read error possible. The chain is built from TRBV6-1 and TRBJ1-6; maybe TRBD1 (5 bases). The CDR3 runs to 15 residues. V was trimmed by 5 bases and J by 4 bases, leaving 12 bases between them. Looked up from germline, CDR1 is MNHNS and CDR2 is SASEGT. CDR3 in DNA: TGTGCCAGCAGTATCCGGGACGGATATAATTCACCCCTCCACTTT. As protein: CASSIRDGYNSPLHF.

The rearrangement links TRBV6-5 to TRBJ1-4; D not certain. The germline V gene encodes CDR1 MNHEY and CDR2 SVGAGI. Trimming took 4 bases from V and 5 from J, leaving 11 bases between them. The CDR3 is 14 amino acids. The DNA of the CDR3 is TGTGCCAGCAGTTTCTCGGCGGTGAATGAAAAACTGTTTTTT. Its translation: CASSFSAVNEKLFF.

To note about this clonotype: A junction boundary mismatches the germline segment, possibly from a read error. The CDR3 DNA reads TGTGCCAACAGCTTAGGCTCAGGACAGAACTACGGGCAGTATTTC. This gives the protein CANSLGSGQNYGQYF. The chain recombines TRBV11-2 with TRBJ2-7; the D gene is possibly TRBD1 (6 bases). The germline V gene has CDR1 SGHAT and CDR2 FQNNGV. The length of the CDR3 is 15 residues.